This T cell receptor beta chain was documented in a study of cytomegalovirus exposure and HLA in healthy donors. Overall study findings and caveats: What a later analysis reportedly showed was that an Asian-associated ancestry cluster had fewer N-insertions than the roughly 670-donor mean.

CDR3 length equals 16 residues. Germline CDR1 is MGHRA and CDR2 is YSYEKL. The junction had 16 bases not matched to a gene; V was cut back by 6 bases and J by 7 bases. The PCR had 60 Vbeta and 13 Jbeta primers. Sequencing was performed with immunoSEQ multiplex PCR; in TCRdb, only in-frame clones are kept and a portion is missing. The sample lists about 61,000 clones; 80% to 90% were seen once. Concerning this clone: Antigen specificity is unknown.

The chain has TRBV4-1 and TRBJ2-7, with 9 bases fitting TRBD1. The receptor comes from a man aged 25 to 40 in good health and CMV-seropositive. Sequences were obtained from PBMCs. The CDR3 DNA follows: TGCGCCAGCAGTGGGGAATCCGGGACAGGGAAGGGAGAGCAGTACTTC. Encoded protein: CASSGESGTGKGEQYF.